These T cell receptor beta chains were read from a single sample in a study of CD8 T cells in ankylosing spondylitis. From the 5' RACE reads, TCRdb called clonotypes with MiXCR, one entry per CDR3 protein. This sample has 350,000 to 450,000 distinct CDR3 sequences, with roughly 20% found just once. The sequenced sample was blood, either unsorted or a sorted T cell fraction (not recorded which). These receptors were collected from a male donor with ankylosing spondylitis or in good health (not recorded which). Each CDR3 is given without its conserved first and last residue.

v_call | cdr3_aa
TRBV18 | ASSLGQPKAF
TRBV4-1 | ASSQARSSSTDTQY
TRBV10-3 | ATGGSSGANVLT
TRBV12-3/TRBV12-4 | ASSFIQGGTEAF
TRBV16 | ASSQSWGGDQPQH
TRBV6-5 | ASSYSPGAGGELF
TRBV6-5 | ASSSENRIYNEQF
TRBV5-6 | ASSIRAPNEQF
TRBV27 | ASRSLQGHSYEQY
TRBV7-9 | ASRATSFDASGTQY
TRBV10-3 | AISEPKGSYNEQF
TRBV29-1 | SVEGGGARETQY
TRBV4-1 | ASSQDDNQETQY
TRBV4-1 | ASSQVSGSEAF
TRBV30 | AWSVLLAGGYEQY
TRBV30 | ACTGFLGYEQY
TRBV13 | ATTQGTGFSDTQY
TRBV7-9 | ASSFPEDGQPQH
TRBV5-6 | ASSFPTGASYEQY
TRBV7-8 | ASSEQGYNEQF
TRBV24-1 | ATSKGAQETQY
TRBV2 | ASSVGDSPAVNEQF
TRBV27 | ASSRLAGENEQF
TRBV9 | ASSRGQGEYEQY
TRBV27 | ASRTTPGGQETQY
TRBV5-6 | ASSLTKGAPLRETQY
TRBV20-1 | SASRGLPVETQY
TRBV12-3/TRBV12-4 | ASSWNSNTGELF
TRBV7-8 | ASSPWTDTTYEQY
TRBV29-1 | SVGGQGAYNEQF
TRBV10-3 | AISGAGQPQH
TRBV7-2 | ASSYIAGATDTQY
TRBV4-2 | ASSQDRGFNSPLH
TRBV29-1 | SVVGLGYEQY
TRBV5-5 | ASSLGIVSEETQY
TRBV7-8 | ASSQRGGQGGPDEQF
TRBV6-1 | ASSEREGAHEQY
TRBV12-3/TRBV12-4 | ASSLAAGTEAF
TRBV12-3/TRBV12-4 | ASSFNLMRGGWEQY
TRBV28 | ASRPPSSYNEQF
TRBV3-1 | ASSQPVGGAEEQY
TRBV20-1 | SAPIGGVQYEQY
TRBV30 | AWRDRVGGGELF
TRBV5-1 | ASSFGGPGEQF
TRBV27 | ASTPGSTDTQY
TRBV11-2 | ASSSGVNTGELF
TRBV6-1 | ASSDPTLEGTEAF
TRBV2 | ASPRGQGPRPDTQY
TRBV12-3/TRBV12-4 | ASTPQLAGELF
TRBV4-1 | ASSQRTGTEAF
TRBV7-2 | ASSHYLGTYEQY
TRBV20-1 | SASGRVEGSPLH
TRBV10-3 | AISESRAGDTNTGELF
TRBV12-3/TRBV12-4 | ASRTSGYNEQF